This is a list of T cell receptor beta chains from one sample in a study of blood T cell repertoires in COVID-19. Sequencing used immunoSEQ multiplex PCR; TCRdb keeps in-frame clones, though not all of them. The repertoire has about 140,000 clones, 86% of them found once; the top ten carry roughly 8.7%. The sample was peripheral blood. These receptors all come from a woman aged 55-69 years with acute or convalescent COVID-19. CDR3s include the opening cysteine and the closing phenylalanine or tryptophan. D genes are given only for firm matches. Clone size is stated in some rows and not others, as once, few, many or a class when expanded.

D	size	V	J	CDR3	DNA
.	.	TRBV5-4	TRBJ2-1	CASSSPSGFSDNEQFF	TGTGCCAGCAGCTCCCCGAGCGGGTTTAGCGACAATGAGCAGTTCTTC
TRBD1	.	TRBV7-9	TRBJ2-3	CASSSGTGKYTQYF	TGTGCCAGCAGCTCAGGGACAGGGAAATATACGCAGTATTTT
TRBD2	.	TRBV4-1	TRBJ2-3	CASSQDIGGGSSYTDTQYF	TGCGCCAGCAGCCAAGATATCGGCGGGGGGAGTTCTTACACAGATACGCAGTATTTT
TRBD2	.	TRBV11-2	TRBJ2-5	CASSPRLAGGPETQYF	TGTGCCAGCAGCCCCAGACTAGCGGGGGGGCCGGAGACCCAGTACTTC
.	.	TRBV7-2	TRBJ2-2	CASSYGTLNTGELFF	TGTGCCAGCAGCTATGGGACATTGAACACCGGGGAGCTGTTTTTT
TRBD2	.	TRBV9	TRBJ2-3	CASSVERGASTDTQYF	TGTGCCAGCAGCGTAGAGCGGGGAGCTAGCACAGATACGCAGTATTTT
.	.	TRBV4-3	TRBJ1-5	CASSQDRRAGNQPQHF	TGCGCCAGCAGCCAAGATCGGAGGGCAGGCAATCAGCCCCAGCATTTT
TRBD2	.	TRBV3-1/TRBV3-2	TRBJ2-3	CASSLTSGGDTQYF	TGTGCCAGCAGCCTGACTAGCGGGGGAGATACGCAGTATTTT
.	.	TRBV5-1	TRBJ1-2	CASSSHQGGGGYTF	TGCGCCAGCAGCTCACATCAGGGAGGAGGGGGCTACACCTTC
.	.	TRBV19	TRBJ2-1	CASSRYRENEQFF	TGTGCCAGTAGTAGATACAGGGAAAATGAGCAGTTCTTC
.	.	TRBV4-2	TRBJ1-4	CASSQVSHRGNEKLFF	TGTGCCAGCAGCCAAGTTTCTCATCGGGGGAATGAAAAACTGTTTTTT
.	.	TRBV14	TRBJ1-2	CASSQDVEGVYKGYTF	TGTGCCAGCAGCCAAGATGTGGAAGGAGTTTATAAGGGCTACACCTTC
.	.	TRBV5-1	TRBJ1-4	CASSLGQGIGVEKLFF	TGCGCCAGCAGCTTAGGCCAGGGGATTGGAGTTGAAAAACTGTTTTTT
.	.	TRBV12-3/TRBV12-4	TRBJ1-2	CASSLNGDGYTF	TGTGCCAGCAGTTTAAACGGGGATGGCTACACCTTC
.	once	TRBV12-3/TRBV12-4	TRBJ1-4	CASSLVRNEKLFF	TGTGCCAGCAGTTTAGTCCGTAATGAAAAACTGTTTTTT
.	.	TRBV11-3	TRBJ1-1	CASSFPLMNTEAFF	TGTGCCAGCAGCTTCCCACTGATGAACACTGAAGCTTTCTTT
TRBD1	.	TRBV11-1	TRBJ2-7	CASTPGTGGYEQYF	TGTGCCAGCACCCCCGGGACAGGGGGTTACGAGCAGTACTTC
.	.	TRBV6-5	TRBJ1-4	CASSYSSQGREKLFF	TGTGCCAGCAGTTACTCGAGCCAGGGGCGTGAAAAACTGTTTTTT
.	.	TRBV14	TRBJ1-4	CASSQDSAKKLFF	TGTGCCAGCAGCCAAGATTCCGCGAAAAAACTGTTTTTT
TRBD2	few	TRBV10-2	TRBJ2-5	CASSTSGEETQYF	TGCGCCAGCAGTACTAGCGGGGAAGAGACCCAGTACTTC